A selection of T cell receptor beta chains follows, all from one sample in a study of control samples from healthy donors and cancer patients. This table comes from immunoSEQ multiplex PCR, and its TCRdb copy is limited to in-frame clones, with some not included. The table lists 95,000 to 130,000 clones, around 90% of them singletons. Sample: blood. The receptors stem from a woman in her sixties or seventies in good health. Both conserved end residues are part of each CDR3. A D gene is named only where the DNA matches it firmly. Clone size is stated in some rows and not others, as once, few, many or a class when expanded.

abundance,d_gene,j_gene,v_gene,CDR3nt,CDR3aa
.,.,TRBJ2-5,TRBV19,TGTGCCAGTAGTATAAGAGGGGTGGGCGAGACCCAGTACTTC,CASSIRGVGETQYF
.,TRBD1,TRBJ1-1,TRBV19,TGTGCCAGTAGTCCTCGGGACAGAGCTTGGAACACTGAAGCTTTCTTT,CASSPRDRAWNTEAFF
once,TRBD1,TRBJ1-2,TRBV7-2,TGTGCCAGCAGCCAGGACAGGGGCAACTATGGCTACACCTTC,CASSQDRGNYGYTF
once,.,TRBJ2-2,TRBV7-9,TGTGCCAGCAGCCCGACAGGATCCACCGGGGAGCTGTTTTTT,CASSPTGSTGELFF
.,.,TRBJ1-1,TRBV6-5,TGTGCCAGCAGCCGGAGGGCCTCGGCTGAAGCTTTCTTT,CASSRRASAEAFF
once,.,TRBJ2-1,TRBV5-1,TGCGCCAGCAGCTTGTCAGGGTTGAGTGGGAATGAGCAGTTCTTC,CASSLSGLSGNEQFF
.,.,TRBJ2-3,TRBV5-1,TGCGCCAGCAGCTTGGGTGTGGGGGCCAGCACAGATACGCAGTATTTT,CASSLGVGASTDTQYF
.,.,TRBJ2-1,TRBV6-2/TRBV6-3,TGTGCCAGCAGTTCGTTGAGCTCCTACAATGAGCAGTTCTTC,CASSSLSSYNEQFF
.,.,TRBJ1-1,TRBV18,TGTGCCAGCTCACCATCTGAGGGGACGGATGCTTTCTTT,CASSPSEGTDAFF
.,.,TRBJ2-3,TRBV18,TGTGCCAGCTCAAGGACCCAAGGAGGCACAGATACGCAGTATTTT,CASSRTQGGTDTQYF
.,TRBD1,TRBJ1-1,TRBV19,TGTGCCAGTTCGAACAGGGGGGGGGACACTGAAGCTTTCTTT,CASSNRGGDTEAFF
.,TRBD2,TRBJ2-7,TRBV13,TGTGCCAGCAGCTATACCCCCGGGACTAGCGGGCTCCCCCGGGGCGAGCAGTACTTC,CASSYTPGTSGLPRGEQYF
.,TRBD1,TRBJ1-4,TRBV5-8,TGTGCCAGCAGCCCAGGGGACAGGGCGATCGAAAAACTGTTTTTT,CASSPGDRAIEKLFF
.,.,TRBJ1-2,TRBV19,TGTGCCAGTACCGGGACGGACTCGGGCTATGGCTACACCTTC,CASTGTDSGYGYTF
.,.,TRBJ1-1,TRBV12-5,TGTGCTAGTGGTTTGAAAACCGGAGGCCTCTTCACTGAAGCTTTCTTT,CASGLKTGGLFTEAFF
.,.,TRBJ1-5,TRBV19,TGTGCCAGTAGTATTTTTGGGCCCCAATGGCCCCAGCATTTT,CASSIFGPQWPQHF